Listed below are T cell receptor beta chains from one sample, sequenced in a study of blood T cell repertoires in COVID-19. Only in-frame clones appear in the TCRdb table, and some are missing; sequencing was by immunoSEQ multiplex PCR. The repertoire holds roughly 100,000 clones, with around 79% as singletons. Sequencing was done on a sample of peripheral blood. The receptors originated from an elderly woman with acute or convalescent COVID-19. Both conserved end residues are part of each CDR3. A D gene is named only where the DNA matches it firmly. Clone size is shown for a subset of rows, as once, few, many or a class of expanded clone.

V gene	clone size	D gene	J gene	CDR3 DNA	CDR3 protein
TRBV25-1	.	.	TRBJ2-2	TGTGCCAGCACGGGGGTTGGGCCCGGGGAGCTGTTTTTT	CASTGVGPGELFF
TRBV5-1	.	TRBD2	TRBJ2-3	TGCGCCAGCAGGCTAGCGGGGCGCACAGATACGCAGTATTTT	CASRLAGRTDTQYF
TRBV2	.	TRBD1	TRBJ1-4	TGTGCCAGCGCCTCAGACAGGGGGTTAGAAAAACTGTTTTTT	CASASDRGLEKLFF
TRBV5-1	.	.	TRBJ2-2	TGCGCCAGCAGCTTAGAGGGCACCGGGGAGCTGTTTTTT	CASSLEGTGELFF
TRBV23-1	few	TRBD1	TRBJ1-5	TGCGCCAGCAGATTTACAGGGGACAATCAGCCCCAGCATTTT	CASRFTGDNQPQHF
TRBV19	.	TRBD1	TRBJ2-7	TGTGCCAGTACCCAGACAGGGGGTAATTCCGAGCAGTACTTC	CASTQTGGNSEQYF
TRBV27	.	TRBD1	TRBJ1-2	TGTGCCAGCAACATTCGACAGGGGGCTTCTTGGTATGGCTACACCTTC	CASNIRQGASWYGYTF
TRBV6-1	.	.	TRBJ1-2	TGTGCCAGCAGTGAGATACAGGGCTTATATGGCTACACCTTC	CASSEIQGLYGYTF
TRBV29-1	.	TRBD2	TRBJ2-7	TGCAGCGTAACGGGACTAGCGGGAGCGATGAGCTCCTACGAGCAGTACTTC	CSVTGLAGAMSSYEQYF
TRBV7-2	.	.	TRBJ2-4	TGTGCCAGCAGCTTAGGCAGGGCGGCCAAAAACATTCAGTACTTC	CASSLGRAAKNIQYF
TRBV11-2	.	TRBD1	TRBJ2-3	TGTGCCAGCAGCTTATACAGGGGGTCAGATACGCAGTATTTT	CASSLYRGSDTQYF
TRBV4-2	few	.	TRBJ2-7	TGTGCCAGCAGCCAATCCGCGACTCCCTACGAGCAGTACTTC	CASSQSATPYEQYF
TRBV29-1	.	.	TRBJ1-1	TGCAGCGTTGTTCGGGGGGCGACTGAAGCTTTCTTT	CSVVRGATEAFF
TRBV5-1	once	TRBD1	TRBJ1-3	TGCGCCAGCAGCTTGGCAGGGGGAATAGGCGGAAACACCATATATTTT	CASSLAGGIGGNTIYF
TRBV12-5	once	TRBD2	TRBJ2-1	TGTGCTAGTGGTTTGGGACTAGCGGGAGGAAATGAGCAGTTCTTC	CASGLGLAGGNEQFF
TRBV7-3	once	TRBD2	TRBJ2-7	TGTGCCAGCAGCTTAAGCGGGGGTTCCTACGAGCAGTACTTC	CASSLSGGSYEQYF
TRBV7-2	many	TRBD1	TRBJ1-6	TGTGCCAGCAGCCCAACGACAGGGACGGGTTCACCCCTCCACTTT	CASSPTTGTGSPLHF
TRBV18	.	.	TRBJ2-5	TGTGCCAGCTCACTTACTACAGGGAACGGGGAAGAGACCCAGTACTTC	CASSLTTGNGEETQYF
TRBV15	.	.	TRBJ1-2	TGTGCCACCAGCAGAGATTCTCGAGGGACTGGCTATGGCTACACCTTC	CATSRDSRGTGYGYTF
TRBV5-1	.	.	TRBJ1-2	TGCGCCAGCAGCTGGGGCGCAGGGTTATTGGAGGGCTACACCTTC	CASSWGAGLLEGYTF
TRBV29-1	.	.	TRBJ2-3	TGCAGCGTTACCGAGATCGGAGATACGCAGTATTTT	CSVTEIGDTQYF
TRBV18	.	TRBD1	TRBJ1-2	TGTGCCAGCTCACCACGTACAGGGGACGGCTACACCTTC	CASSPRTGDGYTF
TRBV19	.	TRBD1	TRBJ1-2	TGTGCCAGTAGCCCTGCGGACAGGCCGTTCTATGGCTACACCTTC	CASSPADRPFYGYTF
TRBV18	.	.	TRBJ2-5	TGTGCCAGCTCACCAACCGGGGTCCAAGAGACCCAGTACTTC	CASSPTGVQETQYF
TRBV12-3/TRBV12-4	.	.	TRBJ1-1	TGTGCCAGCAGTTTAACGTCTGGGCTTGAAGCTTTCTTT	CASSLTSGLEAFF
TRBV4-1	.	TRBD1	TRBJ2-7	TGCGCCAGCAGCCAGGCCGGGACAGGGAGGACCTACGAGCAGTACTTC	CASSQAGTGRTYEQYF
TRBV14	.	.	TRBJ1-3	TGTGCCAGCAGCCAATTAATGAGGAACACCATATATTTT	CASSQLMRNTIYF
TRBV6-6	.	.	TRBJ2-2	TGTGCCAGTGCCCGAGTCACCGGGGAGCTGTTTTTT	CASARVTGELFF
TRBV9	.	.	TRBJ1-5	TGTGCCAGCAGCAAAGGCGGGGTAGACAATCAGCCCCAGCATTTT	CASSKGGVDNQPQHF
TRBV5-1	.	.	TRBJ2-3	TGCGCCAGCAGCCAGTCTAGCGGCACAGATACGCAGTATTTT	CASSQSSGTDTQYF
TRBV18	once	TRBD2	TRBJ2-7	TGTGCCAGCTCACCTGGGACTAGCGGGCTCGAGCAGTACTTC	CASSPGTSGLEQYF
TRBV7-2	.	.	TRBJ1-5	TGTGCCAGCAGCGAGGACATCTTCAATCAGCCCCAGCATTTT	CASSEDIFNQPQHF
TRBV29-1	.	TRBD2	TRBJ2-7	TGCAGCGTTGTCCGAAGCGGGACCGTTTACGAGCAGTACTTC	CSVVRSGTVYEQYF
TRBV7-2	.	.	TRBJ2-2	TGTGCCAGCAGCTCCCCGGGGTGGACGGAAGGTACCGGGGAGCTGTTTTTT	CASSSPGWTEGTGELFF
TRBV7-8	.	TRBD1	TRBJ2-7	TGTGCCAGCAGCTTAGGGCCAGGGGGCACTACCTACGAGCAGTACTTC	CASSLGPGGTTYEQYF
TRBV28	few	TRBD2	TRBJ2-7	TGTGCCAGCAGTTTATCACCCGGGACTAGCGGAACCTACGAGCAGTACTTC	CASSLSPGTSGTYEQYF
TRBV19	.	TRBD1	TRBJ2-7	TGTGCCAGTGTCGGAGACAGGGGGCCAACCTACGAGCAGTACTTC	CASVGDRGPTYEQYF